Listed below are T cell receptor beta chains from one sample, sequenced in a study of cytomegalovirus exposure and HLA in healthy donors. Using immunoSEQ multiplex PCR, the repertoire was profiled, and TCRdb retains in-frame clones only, with some absent. The data hold some 80,000 clones, with about 95% observed a single time. Sequencing input: PBMCs. The receptors were gathered from a woman under 30 in good health and CMV-seronegative. CDR3s include the opening cysteine and the closing phenylalanine or tryptophan. The D gene is left open where the match is weak. Size is stated for part of the rows, as once, few or many counts, or as a class when the clone is expanded.

TRBJ2-7 | - | - | TRBV6-1 | TGTGCCAGCCGTAGGACAGATACTTTCTACGAGCAGTACTTC | CASRRTDTFYEQYF
TRBJ1-2 | - | - | TRBV7-6 | TGTGCCAGCAGCAGCCTGTGGGGAGCCGGCTACACCTTC | CASSSLWGAGYTF
TRBJ2-1 | - | - | TRBV10-1 | TGCGCCAGCAGCCAATCTAGCGCCTATGAGCAGTTCTTC | CASSQSSAYEQFF
TRBJ1-2 | once | - | TRBV30 | TGTGCCTGGAGTGTAACTCCGGGGGGCTACACCTTC | CAWSVTPGGYTF
TRBJ1-4 | - | - | TRBV15 | TGTGCCACCAGCAGAGCAACACCGACTAATGAAAAACTGTTTTTT | CATSRATPTNEKLFF
TRBJ1-5 | - | - | TRBV27 | TGTGCCAGCAGTTTTGGCGGTTTTGGTCAGCCCCAGCATTTT | CASSFGGFGQPQHF
TRBJ2-5 | - | TRBD2 | TRBV5-1 | TGCGCCAGCAGCTTGGTAGCGGGAGAGGTAGGGGAGACCCAGTACTTC | CASSLVAGEVGETQYF
TRBJ2-1 | - | TRBD2 | TRBV19 | TGTGCCAGTAGTATGACTAGCGGGATTTCCAATGAGCAGTTCTTC | CASSMTSGISNEQFF
TRBJ2-4 | - | TRBD1 | TRBV5-4 | TGTGCCAGCAGCCTCTGGGACAGCAAAAACATTCAGTACTTC | CASSLWDSKNIQYF
TRBJ2-7 | - | TRBD1 | TRBV27 | TGTGCCAGCAGCTGGGCCGGGACAGGGAACTACGAGCAGTACTTC | CASSWAGTGNYEQYF
TRBJ2-5 | - | TRBD2 | TRBV27 | TGTGCCAGCAGTTTATTTAGCGGGAGAGAGACCCAGTACTTC | CASSLFSGRETQYF
TRBJ2-1 | - | TRBD2 | TRBV28 | TGTGCCAGCAGACTACCGACTAGCGGGAAGGGTGAGCAGTTCTTC | CASRLPTSGKGEQFF
TRBJ2-1 | - | TRBD2 | TRBV28 | TGTGCCAGCAGAACCGGGACTAGCGGGATGTACAATGAGCAGTTCTTC | CASRTGTSGMYNEQFF
TRBJ1-4 | - | - | TRBV18 | TGTGCCAGCTCAAAATACGGTGCTACTAATGAAAAACTGTTTTTT | CASSKYGATNEKLFF
TRBJ1-5 | - | - | TRBV28 | TGTGCCAGCAGACTGGGTTCCCTCGGGAGCAATCAGCCCCAGCATTTT | CASRLGSLGSNQPQHF
TRBJ1-1 | - | TRBD1 | TRBV28 | TGTGCCAGCAGCGACAGGGCTGTCACTGAAGCTTTCTTT | CASSDRAVTEAFF
TRBJ2-5 | - | - | TRBV4-1 | TGCGCCAGCAGCCAAGAAGTCCGGGAGACCCAGTACTTC | CASSQEVRETQYF
TRBJ2-7 | - | - | TRBV7-8 | TGTGCCAGCACTGACGAGGTATCCTACGAGCAGTACTTC | CASTDEVSYEQYF
TRBJ2-7 | - | - | TRBV11-3 | TGTGCCAGCAGCTTAGGTCGCGGCTCCTACGAGCAGTACTTC | CASSLGRGSYEQYF
TRBJ2-2 | - | - | TRBV5-5 | TGTGCCAGCAGATCCCTGAACTCGGTCGCCGGGGAGCTGTTTTTT | CASRSLNSVAGELFF
TRBJ2-5 | once | TRBD1 | TRBV5-1 | TGCGCCAGCAGCGCCGGGACAGGGGGCGAGACCCAGTACTTC | CASSAGTGGETQYF
TRBJ2-1 | once | TRBD1 | TRBV27 | TGTGCCAGCAGTCCAGGGGACAGGTCTTGGGAGCAGTTCTTC | CASSPGDRSWEQFF
TRBJ2-6 | - | TRBD1 | TRBV11-2 | TGTGCCAGCAGCTTAGGTGGACAGGGGGGAGTTATGGGGGCCAACGTCCTGACTTTC | CASSLGGQGGVMGANVLTF
TRBJ2-3 | - | TRBD1 | TRBV18 | TGTGCCAGCTCACCACGGTGGATTCCGGGACAGCCCACAGATACGCAGTATTTT | CASSPRWIPGQPTDTQYF
TRBJ2-3 | once | - | TRBV7-2 | TGTGCCAGCAGCTTTAATAGCGGTGGAAAGGAAACGCAGTATTTT | CASSFNSGGKETQYF
TRBJ1-4 | - | TRBD1 | TRBV13 | TGTGCCAGCAGCTTGGGGACAGAAGACGCAACTAATGAAAAACTGTTTTTT | CASSLGTEDATNEKLFF
TRBJ2-3 | - | - | TRBV7-2 | TGTGCCAGCAGCTTAGAGGGGTACCTCACAGATACGCAGTATTTT | CASSLEGYLTDTQYF
TRBJ2-7 | - | - | TRBV19 | TGTGCCAGTAGTATCCAGGGCTGGTACGAGCAGTACTTC | CASSIQGWYEQYF
TRBJ2-7 | - | TRBD2 | TRBV2 | TGTGCCAGCCGACTGGAGGGACTAGCGGCCCTACCAACTAACTACGAGCAGTACTTC | CASRLEGLAALPTNYEQYF
TRBJ2-5 | - | - | TRBV6-1 | TGTGCCAGCACCCCAGCGCGCTCCCCAGAGACCCAGTACTTC | CASTPARSPETQYF
TRBJ2-7 | - | - | TRBV7-8 | TGTGCCAGCAGGGCTCACAGAGGGCCGTCCTACGAGCAGTACTTC | CASRAHRGPSYEQYF
TRBJ1-2 | once | - | TRBV30 | TGTGCCTGGGCAGGGGTCTATGGCTACACCTTC | CAWAGVYGYTF
TRBJ2-7 | - | TRBD2 | TRBV7-8 | TGTGCCAGCAGCTTAGTGGCCGGGGGGAACCTCCTCTACGAGCAGTACTTC | CASSLVAGGNLLYEQYF
TRBJ1-4 | - | - | TRBV15 | TGTGCCACCAGCAGGGTAGGGAGCTCAACTAATGAAAAACTGTTTTTT | CATSRVGSSTNEKLFF
TRBJ2-2 | - | TRBD2 | TRBV19 | TGTGCCAGTAACTGGGGTAGCGGGATTTGGAAGGCGAACACCGGGGAGCTGTTTTTT | CASNWGSGIWKANTGELFF
TRBJ2-7 | - | TRBD2 | TRBV28 | TGTGCCAGCAGTAGTTTTAGCGGGGATACCTACGAGCAGTACTTC | CASSSFSGDTYEQYF
TRBJ1-1 | - | - | TRBV2 | TGTGCCAGCATCGACACCGGGAGGACTGAAGCTTTCTTT | CASIDTGRTEAFF
TRBJ2-3 | - | TRBD2 | TRBV9 | TGTGCCAGCAGCCCGGGGGGGTCTAACACAGATACGCAGTATTTT | CASSPGGSNTDTQYF
TRBJ1-2 | - | TRBD1 | TRBV15 | TGTGCCACCAGCAGAGGCCGTGACAGGGAGTCCCGGGGCTACACCTTC | CATSRGRDRESRGYTF
TRBJ1-1 | - | TRBD1 | TRBV2 | TGTGCCAGAAAGGGGGGGACAGGGACCCACCAACTTGAAGCTTTCTTT | CARKGGTGTHQLEAFF
TRBJ2-1 | - | - | TRBV7-2 | TGTGCCAGCAGCGCACTATCGGCAGCCTACAATGAGCAGTTCTTC | CASSALSAAYNEQFF
TRBJ1-2 | - | TRBD1 | TRBV15 | TGTGCCACCAGCAGAGGACAGGGCCTCCGAAACTATGGCTACACCTTC | CATSRGQGLRNYGYTF
TRBJ2-7 | - | TRBD1 | TRBV18 | TGTGCCAGCTCACCCGCCGGGACAGAGGCGTACGAGCAGTACTTC | CASSPAGTEAYEQYF
TRBJ1-2 | - | TRBD1 | TRBV5-1 | TGCGCCAGCAGCTTGGCCCCCAGGGGGAACTATGGCTACACCTTC | CASSLAPRGNYGYTF
TRBJ2-1 | - | TRBD1 | TRBV4-1 | TGCGCCAGCAGCCGAAACACAGGGGGCTACAATGAGCAGTTCTTC | CASSRNTGGYNEQFF
TRBJ2-7 | - | - | TRBV10-3 | TGTGCCATCAGGGGGGGGGCGATGGCCTACGAGCAGTACTTC | CAIRGGAMAYEQYF
TRBJ2-7 | - | TRBD2 | TRBV28 | TGTGCCAGCAGTTCGGGCGGGAGGGCCAACGAGCAGTACTTC | CASSSGGRANEQYF
TRBJ2-7 | - | - | TRBV30 | TGTGCCTGGGGGTCTCGAGGGCCAGACTACGAGCAGTACTTC | CAWGSRGPDYEQYF